A single sample gave rise to the 31 T cell receptor beta chains below, sequenced in a study of vaccination and CD4 T cells after COVID-19. These receptors' targets are unknown. The Oncomine TCR Beta short-read assay sequenced DNA from cultured CD4+ T cells. TCRdb itself ran the PCR reads through MiXCR, one entry per CDR3 protein. The repertoire has 11,000 or so distinct CDR3 sequences, 22% of them found once; the top ten carry approximately 13%. Stated treatment: roughly nine-day PBMC culture with coronavirus spike peptide pools or control peptides (ViraFEST assay). Specimen: CD4+ T cells from blood, cultured in vitro, collected after SARS-CoV-2 vaccination. The origin of the receptors is a human donor who had recovered from COVID-19.

This clonotype was seen a few times. CDR3 amino acids: CASSWGVGQPQHF. The CDR3 DNA reads TGTGCCAGCAGTTGGGGGGTGGGTCAGCCCCAGCATTTT. This chain joins TRBV27 and TRBJ1-5, with D maybe TRBD1 (5 bases). Germline V CDR1 and CDR2: MNHEY, SMNVEV (reference sequence). The V end was cut by 4 bases, the J end by 6 bases, with 10 bases between. CDR3 length: 13 residues.

This clonotype turned up a few times. V and J are TRBV28 and TRBJ2-7, with TRBD2 matching over 9 bases. There are 16 residues in the CDR3. V trimming: 4 bases; J trimming: 2 bases; junction bases outside the gene matches: 9. Germline CDR1 and CDR2: MDHEN and SYDVKM. CDR3 in DNA: TGTGCCAGCAGTTCGGGGACTAGCCAAAACCCCTACGAGCAGTACTTC. This gives the protein CASSSGTSQNPYEQYF.

The chain couples TRBV7-9 to TRBJ2-3; D is possibly TRBD2 (6 bases). The CDR3 loop spans 16 amino acids. Germline CDR1 reads SEHNR; CDR2 reads FQNEAQ (reference sequence). The V gene lost 3 bases and the J gene lost 6 bases, with 19 bases spanning the gap. CDR3 in amino acids: CASSFDLGTVADTQYF. The CDR3 DNA reads TGTGCCAGCAGCTTTGATCTTGGGACTGTCGCGGATACGCAGTATTTT.

J is TRBJ2-3 and V is TRBV4-1, with unresolved D. This CDR3 comprises 16 residues. Trimming removed 1 base from V and 4 bases from J, with 15 bases in between. Germline V gene sequence: CDR1 MGHRA, CDR2 YSYEKL. In nucleotides, the CDR3 is TGCGCCAGCAGCCAAGTCAATCTAGTCGAAGCAGATACGCAGTATTTT. Translated: CASSQVNLVEADTQYF.

This sequence joins TRBV2 and TRBJ1-1; TRBD1 agrees at 9 bases. V gave up 6 bases and J gave up 5 bases; unmatched junction bases: 10. In germline, CDR1 is SNHLY, CDR2 FYNNEI. The CDR3 is made up of 15 amino acids. CDR3 sequence reads: CASREDWGQGTEAFF. CDR3 nucleotides: TGTGCCAGCAGGGAGGATTGGGGACAGGGAACTGAAGCTTTCTTT. Full variable domain (remainder filled in from reference TRBV2 and TRBJ1-1): EPEVTQTPSHQVTQMGQEVILRCVPISNHLYFYWYRQILGQKVEFLVSFYNNEISEKSEIFDDQFSVERPDGSNFTLKIRSTKLEDSAMYFCASREDWGQGTEAFFGQGTRLTVV.

The J gene is TRBJ2-7, the V gene TRBV24-1, with 7 bases fitting TRBD1. CDR1 is KGHDR, CDR2 SFDVKD, per germline. The CDR3 totals 12 residues. V was pared by 9 bases and J by 5 bases, with 6 bases of the junction left unmatched. The CDR3 DNA reads as TGTGCCACCGGACGGGACAGTAACGAGCAGTACTTC. As protein: CATGRDSNEQYF.

The gene calls are TRBV4-3 and TRBJ2-5; D is perhaps TRBD1 (5 bases). Between the trimmed V and J ends, which lost 0 bases and 4 bases, there was a span of 18 bases. Looked up from germline, CDR1 is LGHNA and CDR2 is YSLEER. The CDR3 totals 17 residues. CDR3 loop: CASSQEAGRVIAETQYF. The CDR3 DNA reads as TGCGCCAGCAGCCAAGAAGCCGGCAGGGTGATCGCAGAGACCCAGTACTTC.

This chain uses TRBV30 with TRBJ1-2; D possibly corresponds to TRBD1 (5 bases). The V and J ends lost 5 bases and 7 bases respectively, with 23 bases between them. Germline V gives CDR1 GTSNPN, CDR2 SVGIG (reference sequence). The CDR3 has 15 residues. CDR3 protein: CAWAGERGSFSGYTF. In DNA, the CDR3 is TGTGCCTGGGCGGGGGAACGGGGCTCCTTCAGTGGCTACACCTTC.

The sample holds a few counts of this clonotype. V usage is TRBV4-3 and J usage is TRBJ1-2; 12 bases agree with TRBD1. The CDR3 runs 16 residues. The germline V gene encodes CDR1 LGHNA and CDR2 YSLEER. V shed 4 bases, J shed 7 bases, and the junction held 10 bases outside the gene matches. The CDR3 protein is CASSPKLGQGASGYTF. CDR3 sequence (DNA): TGCGCCAGCAGCCCGAAACTGGGACAGGGGGCAAGTGGCTACACCTTC.

The chain joins TRBV10-3 to TRBJ2-7, with 10 positions matching TRBD2. CDR3 size: 17 residues. The V gene end was trimmed by 0 bases and the J gene end by 2 bases; junction bases not matched to a gene: 7. Germline lookup yields CDR1 ENHRY and CDR2 SYGVKD. CDR3 in DNA: TGTGCCATCAGTGAGTCGTCTAGCGGGAGAGAAACCTACGAGCAGTACTTC. Protein product: CAISESSSGRETYEQYF.

There are a few counts of this clonotype. The chain's CDR3 is CASRDVTGEIYGYTF. In DNA form, the CDR3 reads TGCGCCAGCAGAGACGTGACAGGAGAGATCTATGGCTACACCTTC. This chain uses TRBV5-1 with TRBJ1-2; D is perhaps TRBD1 (6 bases). V shed 5 bases and J shed 4 bases, with 18 bases lying between them. The germline V gene has CDR1 SGHRS and CDR2 YFSETQ. The CDR3 extends over 15 amino acids.

In nucleotides, the CDR3 is TGTGCCCGCCCTCGGGACAATGAGCAGTTCTTC. This gives the protein CARPRDNEQFF. The chain links TRBV5-3 to TRBJ2-1; D ambiguous. TRBV5-3 is an ORF; its function is uncertain. V was clipped by 10 bases and J by 5 bases, with 10 bases between them. This CDR3 has 11 amino acids.

The chain couples TRBV24-1 to TRBJ2-3; TRBD2 matches 10 bases. This CDR3 is built from 17 residues. The junction had 4 bases not matched to a gene; V was cut back by 0 bases and J by 2 bases. Germline CDR1 is KGHDR and CDR2 is SFDVKD. The CDR3 bases are TGTGCCACCAGTGATTTGCGGACTAGCGGAACCACAGATACGCAGTATTTT. Amino acid sequence: CATSDLRTSGTTDTQYF.

The chain couples TRBV4-1 to TRBJ2-3; TRBD2 aligns across 9 bases. Per germline, CDR1 MGHRA and CDR2 YSYEKL. With 4 bases clipped from V and 4 bases from J, the junction kept 12 bases outside the gene matches. This CDR3 spans 17 amino acids. The CDR3 sequence is CASSPERGAGGADTQYF. DNA of the CDR3: TGCGCCAGCAGCCCCGAAAGGGGGGCGGGAGGGGCAGATACGCAGTATTTT.

This chain joins TRBV20-1 and TRBJ1-6, with D possibly matching TRBD1 (6 bases). The CDR3 runs to 17 residues. Trimming cost V 0 bases and J 8 bases, with 20 bases left between them. In germline, CDR1 is DFQATT, CDR2 SNEGSKA (reference sequence). CDR3 residues: CSARDISLGGGYSPLHF. The CDR3 region has the DNA TGCAGTGCTAGAGATATAAGTCTAGGAGGGGGATATTCACCCCTCCACTTT.

This clonotype was observed a handful of times. The V call is TRBV6-2 or TRBV6-3, the J call TRBJ2-7; D uncertain. This CDR3 is 12 amino acids long. The V and J ends lost 5 bases and 3 bases respectively, with 8 bases between them. From germline, CDR1 is MNHEY and CDR2 SVGEGT. CDR3 residues: CASSRTNYEQYF. CDR3 nucleotides: TGTGCCAGCAGTCGGACGAACTACGAGCAGTACTTC.

The chain employs TRBV27 and TRBJ1-5; maybe TRBD1 (5 bases). Germline-derived CDR1 and CDR2 are MNHEY and SMNVEV (reference sequence). V shed 4 bases and J shed 9 bases, with 13 bases lying between them. CDR3 length: 13 residues. The CDR3 is CASSWGGVSPQHF. CDR3 nucleotides: TGTGCCAGCAGTTGGGGGGGGGTTTCGCCCCAGCATTTT.

In its sample, this clonotype was seen a few times. V usage is TRBV6-1 and J usage is TRBJ2-6; 7 positions agree with TRBD1. After removal of 10 bases from V and 1 base from J, the junction contained 7 bases not matched to a gene. Germline V gene data show CDR1 as MNHNS and CDR2 as SASEGT. The CDR3 covers 15 residues. DNA for the CDR3: TGTGCCACCCGGGACAGACAGTCTGGGGCCAACGTCCTGACTTTC. Protein product: CATRDRQSGANVLTF.

This clonotype was counted a few times. The chain combines TRBV20-1 with TRBJ2-7; no firm D call. The CDR3 is made up of 12 amino acids. CDR1 and CDR2 (germline): DFQATT, SNEGSKA (reference sequence). V lost 5 bases and J 4 bases, leaving 12 bases between the germline ends. The CDR3 region has the DNA TGCAGTGCTTGGAAACGGGTGTACGAGCAGTACTTC. The encoded protein is CSAWKRVYEQYF.

The table lists this clonotype with a few counts. DNA for the CDR3: TGCAGTGCTAGAGTTTACAGGGGAACGGCTGAGCAGTTCTTC. It codes for CSARVYRGTAEQFF. This chain connects TRBV20-1 to TRBJ2-1, with 7 bases matching TRBD1. Germline V lookup: CDR1 DFQATT, CDR2 SNEGSKA (reference sequence). The CDR3 covers 14 residues. The junction had 9 bases not matched to a gene; V was cut back by 1 base and J by 9 bases.

This clonotype was observed a handful of times. The rearrangement joins TRBV7-6 to TRBJ2-1; 8 nucleotides align to TRBD1. CDR1 is SGHVS, CDR2 FNYEAQ, per germline. The CDR3 contains 20 residues. Germline trimming cut 5 bases from V and 3 bases from J; bases unmatched to any gene: 21. The CDR3 DNA sequence: TGTGCCAGCAGCCCCCCAGAAGGGACAGGTGGGTGGCTCCTCTACAATGAGCAGTTCTTC. Protein sequence: CASSPPEGTGGWLLYNEQFF.

There are a few counts of this clonotype. J is TRBJ1-4 and V is TRBV29-1; D is uncertain. The CDR3 loop spans 12 amino acids. V lost 7 bases and J 4 bases, leaving 10 bases between the germline ends. Germline V gives CDR1 SQVTM, CDR2 ANQGSEA. The CDR3 loop is CSATANNEKLFF. DNA of the CDR3: TGCAGCGCCACAGCCAATAATGAAAAACTGTTTTTT.

This chain links TRBV12-5 with TRBJ2-1; 7 bases fit TRBD2. Trimming removed 6 bases from V and 3 bases from J; junction bases left unmatched: 11. This CDR3 comprises 16 residues. In germline, CDR1 is LGHNT, CDR2 FRNRAP. CDR3 bases: TGTGCTAGTGGCCCTGGGAGGGCCGACCTCTACAATGAGCAGTTCTTC. Protein: CASGPGRADLYNEQFF. Looking up the rest from reference TRBV12-5 and TRBJ2-1 gives the full variable domain: DARVTQTPRHKVTEMGQEVTMRCQPILGHNTVFWYRQTMMQGLELLAYFRNRAPLDDSGMPKDRFSAEMPDATLATLKIQPSEPRDSAVYFCASGPGRADLYNEQFFGPGTRLTVL.

The V and J genes are TRBV10-3 and TRBJ2-1; the D gene is possibly TRBD1 (6 bases). The length of the CDR3 is 14 residues. V shed 4 bases and J shed 5 bases, with 12 bases lying between them. Germline V gene lookup returns CDR1 ENHRY and CDR2 SYGVKD. CDR3: CAISGDRTDNEQFF. The CDR3 DNA reads as TGTGCCATCAGTGGAGACAGGACCGACAATGAGCAGTTCTTC.

This chain uses TRBV6-5 with TRBJ2-5; TRBD1 or TRBD2 may be the D gene (5 bases each). This CDR3 region has 16 residues. V was trimmed by 0 bases and J by 4 bases, leaving 15 bases between them. The germline gives CDR1 MNHEY, CDR2 SVGAGI. As DNA, the CDR3 is TGTGCCAGCAGTTACTCGTCATGGGGGAGAAGAGAGACCCAGTACTTC. This sequence encodes CASSYSSWGRRETQYF.

The V call is TRBV2, the J call TRBJ1-1; D might be TRBD1 (5 bases). The germline gives CDR1 SNHLY, CDR2 FYNNEI. V lost 10 bases and J lost 3, with 18 bases in between. The CDR3 consists of 14 residues. The DNA of the CDR3 is TGTGCCATATCGGATAAGGGGCGGCACACTGAAGCTTTCTTT. Its protein is CAISDKGRHTEAFF.

The V gene is TRBV11-2, the J gene TRBJ2-5, with 8 nucleotides matching TRBD2. This CDR3 is built from 16 residues. Germline values: CDR1 SGHAT, CDR2 FQNNGV. V shed 1 base and J 1 base; nucleotides not matched to a gene: 5. CDR3 in DNA: TGTGCCAGCAGCTTAGGTATACGGGAGGGCCAAGAGACCCAGTACTTC. Translating gives CASSLGIREGQETQYF.

This clonotype has a handful of counts. The chain carries TRBV6-5 and TRBJ2-1, with 7 bases matching TRBD2. This CDR3 contains 16 residues. CDR1 is MNHEY and CDR2 is SVGAGI in the germline V gene. The J segment lost 2 bases and the V segment lost 0 bases, leaving 4 bases of the junction unmatched. Here the CDR3 reads CASSYSASGTYNEQFF. In nucleotides, the CDR3 is TGTGCCAGCAGTTACTCTGCTAGCGGAACCTACAATGAGCAGTTCTTC.

V usage is TRBV4-1 and J usage is TRBJ2-7, with D unresolved. Per the germline V gene, CDR1 is MGHRA and CDR2 is YSYEKL. Trimming cost V 0 bases and J 2 bases, with 17 bases left between them. CDR3 length equals 17 residues. The CDR3 is CASSQDLPIRLPYEQYF. The CDR3 nucleotides read TGCGCCAGCAGCCAAGATCTCCCTATAAGACTCCCCTACGAGCAGTACTTC.

By its share, this clonotype is medium-sized (0.01 to 0.1%). The V gene is TRBV7-2, the J gene TRBJ2-3; TRBD2 agrees at 10 bases. Germline V gives CDR1 SGHTA, CDR2 FQGNSA. The CDR3 runs to 15 residues. The V and J ends lost 4 bases and 3 bases, in that order; junction bases with no gene match: 4. The CDR3 is CASSSTSGTTDTQYF. The CDR3 coding sequence is TGTGCCAGCAGCTCCACTAGCGGGACGACAGATACGCAGTATTTT.

This clonotype occurred a few times. The V gene is TRBV28, the J gene TRBJ1-2; 11 nucleotides align to TRBD1. CDR3 length: 17 amino acids. Germline V CDR1 and CDR2: MDHEN, SYDVKM. J lost 0 bases, V lost 6 bases, and 9 bases had no gene match. The CDR3 region is CASRGQGALGANYGYTF. The CDR3 DNA follows: TGTGCCAGCAGAGGACAGGGGGCGCTAGGCGCTAACTATGGCTACACCTTC.